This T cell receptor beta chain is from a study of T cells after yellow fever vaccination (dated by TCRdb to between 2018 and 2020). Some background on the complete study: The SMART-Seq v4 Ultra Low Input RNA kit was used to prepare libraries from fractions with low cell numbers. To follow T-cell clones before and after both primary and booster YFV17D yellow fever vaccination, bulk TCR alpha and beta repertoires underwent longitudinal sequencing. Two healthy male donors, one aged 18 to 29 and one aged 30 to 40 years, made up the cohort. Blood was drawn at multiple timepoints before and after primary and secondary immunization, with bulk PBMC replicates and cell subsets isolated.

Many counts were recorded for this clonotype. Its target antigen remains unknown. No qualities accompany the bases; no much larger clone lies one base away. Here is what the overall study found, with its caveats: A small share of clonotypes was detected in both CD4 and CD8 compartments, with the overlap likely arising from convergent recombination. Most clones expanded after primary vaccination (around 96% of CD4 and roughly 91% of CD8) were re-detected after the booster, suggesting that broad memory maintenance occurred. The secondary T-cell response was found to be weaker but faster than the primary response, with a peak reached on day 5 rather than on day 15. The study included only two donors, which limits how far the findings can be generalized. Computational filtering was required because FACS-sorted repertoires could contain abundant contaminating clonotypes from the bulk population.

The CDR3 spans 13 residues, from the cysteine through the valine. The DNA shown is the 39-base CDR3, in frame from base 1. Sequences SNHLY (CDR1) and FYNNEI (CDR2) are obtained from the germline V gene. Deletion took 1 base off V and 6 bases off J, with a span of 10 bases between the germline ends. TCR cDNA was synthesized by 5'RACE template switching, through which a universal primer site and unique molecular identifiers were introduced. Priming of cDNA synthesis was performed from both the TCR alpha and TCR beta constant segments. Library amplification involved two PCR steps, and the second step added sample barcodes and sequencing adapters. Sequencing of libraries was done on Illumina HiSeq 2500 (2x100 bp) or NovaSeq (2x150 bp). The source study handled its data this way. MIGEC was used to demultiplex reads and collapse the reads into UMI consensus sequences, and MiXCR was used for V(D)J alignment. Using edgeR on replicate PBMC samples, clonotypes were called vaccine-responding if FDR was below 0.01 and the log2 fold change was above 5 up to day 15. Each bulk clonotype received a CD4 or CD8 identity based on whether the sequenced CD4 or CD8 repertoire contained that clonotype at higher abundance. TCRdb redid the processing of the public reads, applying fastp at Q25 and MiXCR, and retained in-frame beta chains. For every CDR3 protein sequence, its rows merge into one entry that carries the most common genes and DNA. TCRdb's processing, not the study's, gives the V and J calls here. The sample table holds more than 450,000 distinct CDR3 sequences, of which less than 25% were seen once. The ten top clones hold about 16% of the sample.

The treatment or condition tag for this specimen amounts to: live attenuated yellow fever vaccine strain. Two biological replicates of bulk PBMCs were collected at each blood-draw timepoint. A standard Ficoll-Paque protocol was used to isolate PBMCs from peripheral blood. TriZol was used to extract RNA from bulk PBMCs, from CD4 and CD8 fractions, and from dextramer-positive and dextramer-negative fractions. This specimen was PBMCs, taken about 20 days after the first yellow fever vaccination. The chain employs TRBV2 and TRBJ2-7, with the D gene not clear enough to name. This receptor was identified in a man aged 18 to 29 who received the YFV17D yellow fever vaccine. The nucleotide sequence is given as TGTGCCAGCAGTGAAGTGTTCTTTCCCGAGCAGTACGTC. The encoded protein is CASSEVFFPEQYV.